What follows are 15 T cell receptor beta chains derived from one specimen sequenced in a study of cytomegalovirus exposure and HLA in healthy donors. PCR used 60 Vbeta primers and 13 Jbeta primers. Assay: immunoSEQ multiplex PCR; the TCRdb copy retains only in-frame clones and omits some. The table has around 120,000 clones, 60% to 85% seen once. Sequences were obtained from PBMCs. These receptors were collected from a human donor in good health.

In its sample, this clone was seen once. This rearrangement joins TRBV7-9 to TRBJ1-1; weak D call: TRBD1 (6 bases). The germline V gene has CDR1 SEHNR and CDR2 FQNEAQ (reference sequence). The V end was cut by 4 bases, the J end by 4 bases, with 7 bases between. The CDR3 has 12 residues. This chain's CDR3 is CASSSTGTEAFF. The CDR3 DNA sequence: TGTGCCAGCAGCTCGACAGGCACTGAAGCTTTCTTT. Supplemented by reference TRBV7-9 and TRBJ1-1, the full variable domain reads DTGVSQNPRHKITKRGQNVTFRCDPISEHNRLYWYRQTLGQGPEFLTYFQNEAQLEKSRLLSDRFSAERPKGSFSTLEIQRTEQGDSAMYLCASSSTGTEAFFGQGTRLTVV.

The chain carries TRBV2 and TRBJ1-2; no clear D. CDR3 length equals 14 residues. Germline V gene sequence: CDR1 SNHLY, CDR2 FYNNEI. Trimming stripped 0 bases from V and 7 bases from J, with 12 bases between. This chain's CDR3 is CASSEAYGVGGYTF. CDR3 bases: TGTGCCAGCAGTGAAGCCTACGGGGTGGGTGGCTACACCTTC.

The chain uses TRBV7-8 and TRBJ2-5; 7 bases agree with TRBD1. The assigned J gene may be wrong: the sequence end matches TRBJ2-7 better. Germline V lookup: CDR1 SGHVS, CDR2 FQNEAQ. The CDR3 is 14 residues long. CDR3 region: CASSQGQSSSEQYF. As DNA, the CDR3 is TGTGCCAGCAGCCAGGGACAGTCCAGCTCCGAGCAGTACTTC.

CDR3 loop: CASVPSALTGNRETQYF. CDR3 coding DNA: TGTGCTAGTGTTCCCTCCGCCCTGACAGGGAATCGAGAGACCCAGTACTTC. The rearrangement uses TRBV12-5 and TRBJ2-5; 7 bases are a match to TRBD1. This CDR3 spans 17 amino acids. The ends lost 7 bases at V and 4 bases at J; junction bases unmatched: 18. CDR1 is LGHNT, CDR2 FRNRAP, per germline.

The chain recombines TRBV10-2 with TRBJ2-7; 8 positions agree with TRBD2. The CDR3 loop spans 15 amino acids. V was clipped by 2 bases and J by 2 bases; unmatched bases: 5. Germline V CDR1 and CDR2: WSHSY, SAAADI. Written as DNA, the CDR3 is TGCGCCAGCAGTGAGCCAACTAGCGGTCCCTACGAGCAGTACTTC. Translation: CASSEPTSGPYEQYF.

With regard to this clone: The junction differs from germline at one of its ends, possibly a read error. The rearrangement uses TRBV7-7 and TRBJ2-1, with TRBD2 matching over 11 bases. Germline V lookup: CDR1 SSHAT, CDR2 FNYEAQ (reference sequence). This CDR3 region has 15 residues. The CDR3 bases are TGTGCTAGCAGCCCTAGCGGGGGGACCGTCAATGAGCAGTTCTTC. Translation: CASSPSGGTVNEQFF.

The chain joins TRBV6-5 to TRBJ1-1, with D possibly being TRBD1 (5 bases). CDR3 length: 14 amino acids. V lost 5 bases and J 3 bases, leaving 13 bases between the germline ends. The germline CDR1 and CDR2 sequences are MNHEY and SVGAGI. This chain's CDR3 is CASSRGGGYTEAFF. The CDR3 DNA reads as TGTGCCAGCAGTCGGGGGGGAGGATACACTGAAGCTTTCTTT.

The chain uses TRBV11-3 and TRBJ2-1, with D hard to call. Deletions cut 5 bases from V and 6 bases from J, with 11 bases between. This CDR3 has 13 amino acids. Germline V gene data show CDR1 as SGHNT and CDR2 as YENEEA. CDR3 amino acids: CASSLTRPNEQFF. The CDR3 nucleotides read TGTGCCAGCAGCCTGACACGTCCCAATGAGCAGTTCTTC.

This chain uses TRBV7-9 with TRBJ1-6; D remains unclear. Trimming cost V 1 base and J 7 bases, with 8 bases left between them. Germline-derived CDR1 and CDR2 are SEHNR and FQNEAQ (reference sequence). The CDR3 sequence is 14 residues long. This CDR3 reads CASSLGGENSPLHF. CDR3 nucleotide sequence: TGTGCCAGCAGCTTAGGGGGAGAAAATTCACCCCTCCACTTT.

With respect to this clone: This CDR3 is also generated by other DNA sequences in the sample. CDR3 sequence (DNA): TGTGCCAGCAGCAAGAAGACTAGCGGGGGGGCGATAGACACGCAGTATTTT. Its protein product is CASSKKTSGGAIDTQYF. This sequence joins TRBV4-2 and TRBJ2-3; 14 nucleotides agree with TRBD2. V shed 5 bases and J 9 bases; nucleotides not matched to a gene: 13. The CDR3 is 17 amino acids. CDR1 LGHNA and CDR2 YNFKEQ come from the germline V gene.

This chain links TRBV6-1 with TRBJ2-7, with a possible D match to TRBD1 (5 bases). There are 15 residues in the CDR3. In germline, CDR1 is MNHNS, CDR2 SASEGT. V lost 5 bases to trimming and J lost 3 bases, with 17 bases between them. The CDR3 loop is CASSSGHNVHYEQYF. The CDR3 DNA reads as TGTGCCAGCAGTTCCGGACATAACGTCCACTACGAGCAGTACTTC.

The DNA of the CDR3 is TGTGCCAGCTCAAAGCTAGCCACAGGGACCTTGGATGGCTACACCTTC. Translated, it gives CASSKLATGTLDGYTF. The J gene is TRBJ1-2, the V gene TRBV18; D might be TRBD1 (6 bases). Germline V gene data show CDR1 as KGHSH and CDR2 as LQKENI. The length of the CDR3 is 16 residues. The germline V and J ends were trimmed by 5 bases and 6 bases, with 22 bases remaining between them.

This clone has more than one count but fewer than ten. J is TRBJ2-7 and V is TRBV4-1; TRBD1 agrees at 7 bases. Germline-derived CDR1 and CDR2 are MGHRA and YSYEKL. After removal of 0 bases from V and 1 base from J, the junction contained 3 bases not matched to a gene. The CDR3 is 15 amino acids. CDR3 loop: CASSQETGISYEQYF. The DNA of the CDR3 is TGCGCCAGCAGCCAAGAGACAGGGATTTCCTACGAGCAGTACTTC.

The V call is TRBV15, the J call TRBJ2-5; 8 bases agree with TRBD2. The J call is uncertain, as TRBJ2-7 better fits the DNA end. Germline V gene sequence: CDR1 LNHNV, CDR2 YYDKDF (reference sequence). The CDR3 runs 18 residues. The CDR3: CATSRGFQRGSRTDEQYF. The CDR3 DNA is TGTGCCACCAGCAGAGGTTTTCAGCGGGGGAGCCGTACGGACGAGCAGTACTTC.

V and J are TRBV27 and TRBJ1-2; 7 bases are shared with TRBD1. J gave up 7 bases and V 5 bases, and 10 bases lay outside the gene matches. Looked up from germline, CDR1 is MNHEY and CDR2 is SMNVEV (reference sequence). The CDR3 spans 14 residues. The CDR3 coding sequence is TGTGCCAGCAGTACCGGGACAGACTTTAGTGGCTACACCTTC. Its protein product is CASSTGTDFSGYTF.